Presented here are 4 T cell receptor beta chains from one specimen sequenced in a study of monozygotic twins with inflammatory bowel disease. Reanalyzing the 5' RACE reads, TCRdb keeps one entry per CDR3 protein, without DNA. The table for this sample gives around 450,000 distinct CDR3 sequences. Material: blood. The source of these receptors is a human donor with ulcerative colitis or Crohn's disease, or a healthy co-twin of an affected twin (not recorded which).

This rearrangement joins TRBV28 to TRBJ1-3; TCRdb selects TRBD1, and the lack of DNA leaves this call unchecked. From germline, CDR1 is MDHEN and CDR2 SYDVKM. The CDR3 covers 15 residues. This chain's CDR3 is CASRPVLTPGNTIYF.

The chain couples TRBV4-1 to TRBJ2-3; lacking DNA, the TRBD1 call made by TCRdb goes unchecked. This CDR3 region has 16 residues. Germline CDR1 reads MGHRA; CDR2 reads YSYEKL. The CDR3 reads CASTSTGAQITDTQYF.

V and J are TRBV10-3 and TRBJ2-5; TCRdb proposes TRBD2, but this gene call is untestable without DNA. This CDR3 is built from 16 residues. CDR1 and CDR2 from the germline V gene are ENHRY and SYGVKD. The CDR3 loop reads CAISDGGRPPLETQYF.

The chain is built from TRBV27 and TRBJ2-1; checking the TCRdb D call of TRBD2 is not possible without DNA. The CDR3 runs to 17 residues. Germline V lookup: CDR1 MNHEY, CDR2 SMNVEV (reference sequence). The chain's CDR3 is CASSSSHPTAYYNEQFF.